Below, one T cell receptor (beta chain) is given with its context. The data derive from a study of cytomegalovirus exposure and HLA in healthy donors. The PCR had 60 Vbeta and 13 Jbeta primers. Method: immunoSEQ multiplex PCR; TCRdb's copy keeps in-frame clones and lacks some. The sample includes 160,000 or so clones, less than 85% seen only once; the top ten take 6.6%. Germline lookup yields CDR1 SGHRS and CDR2 YFSETQ. The CDR3 totals 17 residues. Trimming took 0 bases from V and 0 from J; bases not matched to a gene: 2. V gene TRBV5-1 combines with J gene TRBJ2-1; 11 nucleotides agree with TRBD2. The sequence was collected from a woman aged 50 to 65 in good health and CMV-seropositive. Sequencing was performed on PBMCs. CDR3 amino acids: CASSLGLAGSSYNEQFF. CDR3 bases: TGCGCCAGCAGCTTGGGACTAGCGGGGAGCTCCTACAATGAGCAGTTCTTC.